This T cell receptor beta chain derives from a study of T cells in Graves' hyperthyroidism and ophthalmopathy. Notes on the study in general: The blood repertoire included most of the expanded thyroid clonotypes above 0.001. A median around 6 months before onset, the model predicted ophthalmopathy. Ophthalmopathy and stable hyperthyroidism were told apart by a 13 V-J model.

Concerning this clonotype itself: Its cognate antigen is unknown.

The CDR3 consists of 15 residues. J gave up 3 bases and V 1 base, and 5 bases lay outside the gene matches. Germline V lookup: CDR1 SQVTM, CDR2 ANQGSEA. Researchers barred patients who had uncontrolled infection, other autoimmune disease, pregnancy or lactation. Amplification yielded TCR beta CDR3 regions, with RNA transcripts as the source. The TCR CDR3 first-round RT-PCR relied on the HTBI primer set. TCRdb independently ran MiXCR on the multiplex PCR reads; one entry per CDR3 protein. The sample records over 650,000 distinct CDR3 sequences, over 40% being singletons. The clonotype comes from an adult man with Graves' disease, either hyperthyroidism or ophthalmopathy (not recorded which). The chain recombines TRBV29-1 with TRBJ2-7; 11 positions agree with TRBD2. Sequenced input: peripheral blood or thyroid tissue (not recorded which). CDR3 bases: TGCAGCGTTGAAGCTAGGACTAGCGGGTACTACGAGCAGTACTTC. Encoded protein: CSVEARTSGYYEQYF.